This T cell receptor beta chain was profiled in a study of cytomegalovirus exposure and HLA in healthy donors. Details on this clone: Its antigen remains unidentified.

Using immunoSEQ multiplex PCR, the repertoire was profiled, and TCRdb retains in-frame clones only, with some absent. The sample has 95,000 to 120,000 clones, around 82% seen once; the top ten hold around 2.7%. General observations from the study: Cytomegalovirus status, reportedly, was diagnosed with high specificity and sensitivity by the classifier. Among the CMV-associated chains, a few were confirmed in vitro as specific for CMV antigens. A list of around 150 TCR beta chains associated with cytomegalovirus was given.

The validation cohort, a group of 100 to 150 subjects, included the donors and was separate from the roughly 670-subject first cohort. V was clipped by 0 bases and J by 4 bases, with 7 bases between them. This CDR3 spans 13 amino acids. The germline V gene has CDR1 LNHDA and CDR2 SQIVND (reference sequence). This TCR was sampled from a woman aged 18-29 years in good health and CMV-seronegative. Sample: PBMCs. J is TRBJ2-7 and V is TRBV19; possible D gene TRBD1, 6 bases. CDR3 sequence (DNA): TGTGCCAGTAGTATAGACAGGGGTTACGAGCAGTACTTC. As protein: CASSIDRGYEQYF.